This TCR beta chain was sequenced in a study of spatial heterogeneity in lung cancer. The CDR3 totals 15 residues. Germline V gene sequence: CDR1 SGHDT, CDR2 YYEEEE. The V end was cut by 0 bases, the J end by 1 base, with 9 bases between. TCRdb processed the 5' RACE reads anew with MiXCR; each CDR3 protein has one entry. This sample yields over 10,000 distinct CDR3 sequences, of which around 5.2% are seen a single time; roughly two fifths belongs to the top ten. The table lists this clonotype with many counts. This beta chain is a stray read from a library made for alpha chains; its abundance is not meaningful. Sample time point: sample taken at primary tumor resection. Material for sequencing was whole RNA from tumor, nontumor lung or frozen PBMC, left unsorted.

This chain links TRBV5-6 with TRBJ2-3; D unresolved. The specimen was lung tumor tissue, collected at surgery. The TCR sequence derives from a human donor with early-stage non-small cell lung cancer. The DNA for the CDR3 is TGTGCCAGCAGCTTGGGGCGGAGACGCACAGATACGCAGTATTTT. Its translation: CASSLGRRRTDTQYF.